The subject of this entry is one T cell receptor (beta chain). What it binds is unknown. The data were obtained in a study of tumor-infiltrating lymphocytes in primary liver carcinoma. Study-level information: Donors had hepatocellular carcinoma or combined HCC and intrahepatic cholangiocarcinoma. Tumors, staged T1-T3 N0M0, spanned about 4 to 10 cm. Study-wide results and caveats: Relative to blood, tumors carried a significantly larger fraction of the repertoire in their top 250 clones (p = 0.039).

Germline loops: CDR1 MDHEN, CDR2 SYDVKM. The CDR3 contains 15 residues. The junction had 12 bases not matched to a gene; V was cut back by 7 bases and J by 3 bases. In addition to blood RNA drawn from unsorted whole blood, germline DNA was extracted. Roughly 4.1 milliliters of peripheral blood were gathered ahead of the operation. The template, roughly 550 ng total RNA, yielded TCR beta cDNA made with a constant-region primer. Investigators got TCR beta libraries out of three nested multiplex PCR rounds, done with slightly modified ARM-PCR. Use of TRBV1-TRBV30 forward primers with a C-beta reverse primer characterized the first two PCR rounds, which lasted about 9 cycles each. MiXCR, applied by TCRdb to the multiplex PCR reads, yields one record per CDR3 protein. The table has fewer than 400,000 distinct CDR3 sequences, around three fifths seen once.

The chain carries TRBV28 and TRBJ2-7, with TRBD1 matching over 7 bases. Sample: peripheral blood. The TCR was taken from a man in his forties with primary liver carcinoma and hepatitis B virus infection. This chain's CDR3 is CASTPGTVLLYEQYF. The CDR3 region has the DNA TGTGCCAGCACACCCGGGACAGTGTTACTCTACGAGCAGTACTTC.